The 21 T cell receptor beta chains given below trace back to one sample, sequenced in a study of blood T cell repertoires in COVID-19. Profiled with immunoSEQ multiplex PCR; TCRdb holds only in-frame clones, not every one. The table lists around 150,000 clones, more than 60% of them singletons. Sequencing was carried out using peripheral blood. Receptors originate from a man between 60 and 75 years old with acute or convalescent COVID-19.

This chain links TRBV6-1 with TRBJ2-7, with D unresolved. Trimming took off 1 base at V and 0 bases at J, with 10 bases between the two ends. Germline lookup yields CDR1 MNHNS and CDR2 SASEGT. There are 15 residues in the CDR3. CDR3 residues: CASSEGQVSSYEQYF. The CDR3 DNA reads TGTGCCAGCAGTGAAGGGCAGGTTAGCTCCTACGAGCAGTACTTC.

The chain has TRBV10-3 and TRBJ2-1, with 10 bases lining up with TRBD1. This CDR3 has 17 residues. Germline loops: CDR1 ENHRY, CDR2 SYGVKD. V dropped 0 bases and J dropped 8; count of bases not matched to a gene: 10. CDR3 amino acids: CAISESLRQGAGDEQFF. The CDR3 coding sequence is TGTGCCATCAGTGAGTCGTTGAGACAGGGGGCGGGCGATGAGCAGTTCTTC.

The chain links TRBV2 to TRBJ2-3; TRBD2 aligns across 12 bases. The V and J ends lost 5 bases and 2 bases, in that order; junction bases with no gene match: 8. The CDR3 has 17 residues. Germline V gene lookup returns CDR1 SNHLY and CDR2 FYNNEI. This CDR3 is CASSLTSGGSITDTQYF. In DNA, the CDR3 is TGTGCCAGCAGTTTGACTAGCGGGGGTTCCATCACAGATACGCAGTATTTT.

V and J are TRBV6-5 and TRBJ1-4; 7 positions match TRBD1. Germline CDR1 and CDR2: MNHEY and SVGAGI. V lost 6 bases and J lost 8; bases outside the gene matches: 12. The CDR3 has 15 amino acids. This CDR3 reads CASRPSPMTGEKLFF. CDR3 nucleotide sequence: TGTGCCAGCAGACCCTCACCTATGACAGGGGAAAAACTGTTTTTT.

The chain has TRBV7-3 and TRBJ2-7, with TRBD2 matching over 7 bases. The junction had 7 bases not matched to a gene; V was cut back by 2 bases and J by 3 bases. This CDR3 spans 15 amino acids. Germline CDR1 and CDR2: SGHTA and FQGTGA. DNA for the CDR3: TGTGCCAGCAGCTTATCTCCGGGGGGTTACTACGAGCAGTACTTC. It translates to CASSLSPGGYYEQYF.

This clone occurred a few times. The chain has TRBV7-3 and TRBJ1-2; TRBD1 is a possible D gene (5 bases). Trimming left V 3 bases short and J 5 bases short, with 10 bases between. Germline V gene sequence: CDR1 SGHTA, CDR2 FQGTGA. CDR3 length equals 13 residues. CDR3 in amino acids: CASSFDSGYGYTF. DNA for the CDR3: TGTGCCAGCAGCTTTGACAGCGGGTATGGCTACACCTTC.

The rearrangement links TRBV7-2 to TRBJ2-3; tentative D call: TRBD1 (5 bases). This CDR3 is 16 amino acids long. Germline CDR1 reads SGHTA; CDR2 reads FQGNSA. Trimming removed 5 bases at V and 0 bases at J, with 15 bases between. CDR3 in amino acids: CASSNLLQDSTDTQYF. The CDR3 DNA reads TGTGCCAGCAGCAACCTCTTACAGGACAGCACAGATACGCAGTATTTT.

The gene calls are TRBV6-5 and TRBJ1-6; D unclear. The V end lost 2 bases, the J end lost 9 bases, and 8 bases lay between the germline ends. The CDR3 has 13 residues. CDR1 MNHEY and CDR2 SVGAGI come from the germline V gene. As DNA, the CDR3 is TGTGCCAGCAGTTACGGCCGCACTTCACCCCTCCACTTT. Amino acid sequence: CASSYGRTSPLHF.

The gene calls are TRBV19 and TRBJ1-1, with D hard to call. V lost 6 bases and J lost 0, with 11 bases in between. The V gene's germline CDR1 is LNHDA and CDR2 SQIVND (reference sequence). The CDR3 is 14 residues long. The CDR3 bases are TGTGCCAGTAGACTTCAGGATTTGAACACTGAAGCTTTCTTT. Encoded protein: CASRLQDLNTEAFF.

The chain carries TRBV19 and TRBJ1-1, with D perhaps TRBD1 (5 bases). Trimming removed 6 bases from V and 3 bases from J, with 11 bases in between. Germline V lookup: CDR1 LNHDA, CDR2 SQIVND (reference sequence). The CDR3 loop spans 13 amino acids. The CDR3 nucleotides are TGTGCCAGTAGCGAAGGGACTTACACTGAAGCTTTCTTT. Its protein is CASSEGTYTEAFF.

The chain is built from TRBV5-4 and TRBJ1-4; 8 nucleotides match TRBD1. The germline V gene encodes CDR1 SGHNT and CDR2 YYREEE (reference sequence). CDR3 length: 15 residues. Trimming at V came to 3 bases and at J to 5 bases, leaving 6 bases not matched to a gene. CDR3 nucleotide sequence: TGTGCCAGCAGCTACCAGGGGGCGCCCAATGAAAAACTGTTTTTT. It codes for CASSYQGAPNEKLFF. Looking up the rest from reference TRBV5-4 and TRBJ1-4 gives the full variable domain: ETGVTQSPTHLIKTRGQQVTLRCSSQSGHNTVSWYQQALGQGPQFIFQYYREEENGRGNFPPRFSGLQFPNYSSELNVNALELDDSALYLCASSYQGAPNEKLFFGSGTQLSVL.

The V and J genes are TRBV2 and TRBJ2-7; 13 bases map to TRBD2. This CDR3 region has 13 residues. Looked up from germline, CDR1 is SNHLY and CDR2 is FYNNEI. With 6 bases clipped from V and 6 bases from J, the junction kept 2 bases outside the gene matches. CDR3 loop: CASRLAGGREQYF. DNA of the CDR3: TGTGCCAGCAGACTAGCGGGGGGGCGCGAGCAGTACTTC. Combining the CDR3 with reference TRBV2 and TRBJ2-7 gives the whole variable domain EPEVTQTPSHQVTQMGQEVILRCVPISNHLYFYWYRQILGQKVEFLVSFYNNEISEKSEIFDDQFSVERPDGSNFTLKIRSTKLEDSAMYFCASRLAGGREQYFGPGTRLTVT.

The chain uses TRBV10-3 and TRBJ1-5; D is unresolved. The germline V and J ends were trimmed by 3 bases and 2 bases, with 8 bases remaining between them. This CDR3 contains 14 residues. CDR1 ENHRY and CDR2 SYGVKD come from the germline V gene. The chain's CDR3 is CAISDSGGNQPQHF. The CDR3 DNA reads TGTGCCATCAGTGATTCAGGCGGCAATCAGCCCCAGCATTTT.

The rearrangement joins TRBV7-2 to TRBJ1-6; D unresolved. Germline CDR1 reads SGHTA; CDR2 reads FQGNSA. The CDR3 is 18 residues long. Trimming took off 1 base at V and 0 bases at J, with 13 bases between the two ends. CDR3 DNA sequence: TGTGCCAGCAGCTTAGATAGCGGGGTCCCCTCCTATAATTCACCCCTCCACTTT. This translates into CASSLDSGVPSYNSPLHF.

The J gene is TRBJ1-1, the V gene TRBV9; 7 bases agree with TRBD1. The J segment lost 0 bases and the V segment lost 4 bases, leaving 6 bases of the junction unmatched. Looked up from germline, CDR1 is SGDLS and CDR2 is YYNGEE. The length of the CDR3 is 15 residues. CDR3 nucleotide sequence: TGTGCCAGCAGCATAACGGACAGGATGAACACTGAAGCTTTCTTT. It yields the protein CASSITDRMNTEAFF.

The table lists this clone with a count of one. The CDR3 nucleotides read TGTGCCAGCGCCCTGGGGACAGACTATGGCTACACCTTC. Residues: CASALGTDYGYTF. The V call is TRBV7-9, the J call TRBJ1-2, with 7 bases identical to TRBD1. CDR1 and CDR2 from the germline V gene are SEHNR and FQNEAQ (reference sequence). The CDR3 spans 13 residues. V shed 8 bases and J 3 bases; nucleotides not matched to a gene: 6. The whole variable domain, filled in from reference TRBV7-9 and TRBJ1-2, reads DTGVSQNPRHKITKRGQNVTFRCDPISEHNRLYWYRQTLGQGPEFLTYFQNEAQLEKSRLLSDRFSAERPKGSFSTLEIQRTEQGDSAMYLCASALGTDYGYTFGSGTRLTVV.

This chain uses TRBV4-1 with TRBJ1-2; D perhaps matches TRBD1 (6 bases). The ends were cut back, 1 base at V and 8 bases at J, with 8 bases in the middle. The length of the CDR3 is 12 residues. Germline V gene data show CDR1 as MGHRA and CDR2 as YSYEKL. CDR3 sequence (DNA): TGCGCCAGCAGCCAAGGGACAGAGGGCTACACCTTC. Encoded protein: CASSQGTEGYTF.

Only one count was recorded for this clone. The chain combines TRBV6-1 with TRBJ2-3, with TRBD1 matching over 9 bases. Looked up from germline, CDR1 is MNHNS and CDR2 is SASEGT. CDR3 size: 16 residues. The junction had 2 bases not matched to a gene; V was cut back by 1 base and J by 0 bases. The chain's CDR3 is CASSEVQGASTDTQYF. CDR3 nucleotides: TGTGCCAGCAGTGAAGTACAGGGGGCGAGCACAGATACGCAGTATTTT.

This clone has just a few counts. V usage is TRBV6-5 and J usage is TRBJ1-2, with 7 bases lining up with TRBD1. The CDR3 extends over 14 amino acids. V shed 8 bases and J 2 bases; nucleotides not matched to a gene: 8. The germline CDR1 and CDR2 sequences are MNHEY and SVGAGI. CDR3 DNA: TGTGCCAGCGGACCCCAGGGGGGCAACTATGGCTACACCTTC. Encoded protein: CASGPQGGNYGYTF.

The chain joins TRBV5-1 to TRBJ1-1, with 7 bases fitting TRBD1. Looked up from germline, CDR1 is SGHRS and CDR2 is YFSETQ. J gave up 5 bases and V 7 bases, and 11 bases lay outside the gene matches. This CDR3 spans 14 amino acids. The CDR3 loop reads CASFGTTGQTEAFF. The CDR3 DNA is TGCGCCAGCTTCGGGACGACAGGGCAGACTGAAGCTTTCTTT.

The chain uses TRBV6-5 and TRBJ2-4; 8 nucleotides match TRBD1. This CDR3 has 15 residues. J was trimmed by 0 bases and V by 7 bases; bases with no gene match: 5. Germline V gene sequence: CDR1 MNHEY, CDR2 SVGAGI. CDR3 DNA: TGTGCCAGCACCCAGACAGGGGAAGCCAAAAACATTCAGTACTTC. Amino acids: CASTQTGEAKNIQYF.